These 21 T cell receptor beta chains share one sample of origin, sequenced in a study of blood T cell repertoires in COVID-19. TCRdb's table, derived via immunoSEQ multiplex PCR, lists solely in-frame clones and lacks some. The sample has more than 400,000 clones, 70% to 90% seen once; the top ten hold approximately 3%. Specimen: peripheral blood. The receptors originated from a human donor in a cohort sampled during active COVID-19.

This sequence joins TRBV4-3 and TRBJ2-3; TRBD2 agrees at 10 bases. This CDR3 is 17 amino acids long. The V and J ends lost 4 bases and 1 base, in that order; junction bases with no gene match: 8. The germline V gene has CDR1 LGHNA and CDR2 YSLEER. The CDR3 region has the DNA TGCGCCAGCAGCCGTGGTAGCGGGAGGCTGGGCACAGATACGCAGTATTTT. This encodes CASSRGSGRLGTDTQYF.

The chain has TRBV3-1 (or the pseudogene TRBV3-2) and TRBJ1-2; TRBD1 agrees at 7 bases. Germline lookup yields CDR1 LGHDT and CDR2 YNNKEL (reference sequence). V lost 4 bases to trimming and J lost 4 bases; unmatched junction nucleotides: 6. This CDR3 is built from 14 residues. The CDR3 loop reads CASSLRDSGYGYTF. The CDR3 DNA follows: TGTGCCAGCAGCCTTAGGGACAGTGGCTATGGCTACACCTTC.

The V call is TRBV19, the J call TRBJ2-5; TRBD2 matches 8 bases. CDR3 length: 14 residues. V lost 7 bases, J lost 1 base, and 5 bases stayed unmatched. CDR1 and CDR2 from the germline V gene are LNHDA and SQIVND (reference sequence). DNA for the CDR3: TGTGCCAGTAAGGGCGGGAGGTCCCAAGAGACCCAGTACTTC. Protein sequence: CASKGGRSQETQYF. Full variable domain (remainder filled in from reference TRBV19 and TRBJ2-5): DGGITQSPKYLFRKEGQNVTLSCEQNLNHDAMYWYRQDPGQGLRLIYYSQIVNDFQKGDIAEGYSVSREKKESFPLTVTSAQKNPTAFYLCASKGGRSQETQYFGPGTRLLVL.

The rearrangement links TRBV5-1 to TRBJ2-5; D remains ambiguous. V was pared by 3 bases and J by 1 base, with 10 bases between. Germline CDR1 is SGHRS and CDR2 is YFSETQ. The CDR3 contains 14 residues. This CDR3 is CASSSTTLQETQYF. In nucleotides, the CDR3 is TGCGCCAGCAGCTCAACGACTCTCCAAGAGACCCAGTACTTC.

This clone was counted a single time. V usage is TRBV3-1 (or the pseudogene TRBV3-2) and J usage is TRBJ1-5; TRBD1 matches at 11 bases. The CDR3 has 16 amino acids. Trimming removed 4 bases from V and 5 bases from J; junction bases left unmatched: 7. The germline CDR1 and CDR2 sequences are LGHDT and YNNKEL (reference sequence). In DNA, the CDR3 is TGTGCCAGCAGCCCTGGGACAGGGGGAGAGCATCAGCCCCAGCATTTT. Translating it yields CASSPGTGGEHQPQHF.

The gene calls are TRBV5-1 and TRBJ2-1, with TRBD2 matching over 8 bases. CDR3 size: 20 residues. The J segment lost 1 base and the V segment lost 4 bases, leaving 19 bases of the junction unmatched. CDR1 is SGHRS and CDR2 is YFSETQ in the germline V gene. CDR3 residues: CASSTPSGSPPPLSYNEQFF. DNA of the CDR3: TGCGCCAGCAGCACACCCAGCGGGAGTCCCCCTCCGCTATCCTACAATGAGCAGTTCTTC.

The J gene is TRBJ1-1, the V gene TRBV12-2; the table's D call TRBD1 went unverified against the DNA. TRBV12-2 counts as a pseudogene. The CDR3 spans 13 residues. This chain's CDR3 is CASRPVGQGEAFF. DNA for the CDR3: TGTGCAAGTCGCCCCGTGGGACAGGGAGAAGCTTTCTTT.

The J gene is TRBJ2-1, the V gene TRBV24-1, with a possible D match to TRBD1 (6 bases). This CDR3 is built from 13 residues. Germline-derived CDR1 and CDR2 are KGHDR and SFDVKD. Trimming pared 7 bases from V and 6 bases from J, leaving 12 bases between. CDR3 nucleotides: TGTGCCACCAGCAACCGGGACACCAATGAGCAGTTCTTC. Its protein is CATSNRDTNEQFF.

This clone was seen only once. This chain uses TRBV28 with TRBJ1-1, with D hard to call. V lost 4 bases and J lost 2, with 14 bases in between. Germline CDR1 MDHEN, CDR2 SYDVKM. The CDR3 spans 15 residues. The CDR3 bases are TGTGCCAGCAGTTCACTTGACGGGATAAACACTGAAGCTTTCTTT. Amino acids: CASSSLDGINTEAFF.

This clone appeared once. The chain carries TRBV18 and TRBJ2-7; no clear D gene. Germline values: CDR1 KGHSH, CDR2 LQKENI. The CDR3 is 15 amino acids. Trimming removed 0 bases from V and 2 bases from J, with 11 bases in between. The CDR3 DNA is TGTGCCAGCTCACCACCGGTTGGTAGAACCTACGAGCAGTACTTC. Encoded protein: CASSPPVGRTYEQYF.

In nucleotides, the CDR3 is TGTGCCAGTAGTGTGAAACGCACAGCCCTTAATGAAAAACTGTTTTTT. Translated: CASSVKRTALNEKLFF. The V call is TRBV19, the J call TRBJ1-4, with unresolved D. Germline V gives CDR1 LNHDA, CDR2 SQIVND (reference sequence). Trimming left V 5 bases short and J 4 bases short, with 17 bases between. The CDR3 length is 16 residues.

This chain uses TRBV20-1 with TRBJ1-1; D uncertain. Germline CDR1 is DFQATT and CDR2 is SNEGSKA (reference sequence). V was trimmed by 3 bases and J by 4 bases, leaving 15 bases between them. The CDR3 is 14 amino acids. CDR3 sequence (DNA): TGCAGTGCTAGTCCAGCGGGGTGGAGCACTGAAGCTTTCTTT. Amino acids: CSASPAGWSTEAFF.

The rearrangement joins TRBV7-2 to TRBJ2-7; 8 bases align to TRBD2. Per the germline V gene, CDR1 is SGHTA and CDR2 is FQGNSA. V gave up 5 bases and J gave up 2 bases; unmatched junction bases: 8. This CDR3 has 15 residues. This CDR3 reads CASSIRGLAPYEQYF. CDR3 bases: TGTGCCAGCAGCATACGCGGACTAGCCCCCTACGAGCAGTACTTC.

This chain links TRBV3-1 (or the pseudogene TRBV3-2) with TRBJ1-4; D might be TRBD1 (6 bases). Germline V gene sequence: CDR1 LGHDT, CDR2 YNNKEL (reference sequence). The germline V and J ends were trimmed by 0 bases and 5 bases, with 13 bases remaining between them. The CDR3 runs 16 residues. CDR3 nucleotides: TGTGCCAGCAGCCAAGATCAGGACAGAGCCAATGAAAAACTGTTTTTT. It specifies CASSQDQDRANEKLFF.

The rearrangement links TRBV30 to TRBJ2-7; no firm D call. There are 13 residues in the CDR3. The ends were cut back, 2 bases at V and 3 bases at J, with 11 bases in the middle. In germline, CDR1 is GTSNPN, CDR2 SVGIG (reference sequence). The CDR3 DNA reads as TGTGCCTGGAGTATACAGCCCTACTACGAGCAGTACTTC. Its protein product is CAWSIQPYYEQYF.

The V gene is TRBV6-5, the J gene TRBJ2-1, with TRBD1 identical over 7 bases. V dropped 5 bases and J dropped 5; count of bases not matched to a gene: 9. The germline CDR1 and CDR2 sequences are MNHEY and SVGAGI. The CDR3 loop spans 15 amino acids. The CDR3 reads CASSLTGIIDNEQFF. In DNA form, the CDR3 reads TGTGCCAGCAGTCTGACAGGGATTATCGACAATGAGCAGTTCTTC.

V gene TRBV19 combines with J gene TRBJ2-2; no clear D gene. The CDR3 has 12 residues. V shed 10 bases and J shed 6 bases, with 12 bases lying between them. Germline values: CDR1 LNHDA, CDR2 SQIVND (reference sequence). The CDR3 sequence: CATAAESGELFF. CDR3 nucleotides: TGTGCCACCGCGGCGGAGTCCGGGGAGCTGTTTTTT.

The rearrangement links TRBV2 to TRBJ1-3, with a weak D call TRBD1 (6 bases). The CDR3 is 13 residues long. Deletions cut 4 bases from V and 7 bases from J, with 11 bases between. Per the germline V gene, CDR1 is SNHLY and CDR2 is FYNNEI. CDR3 in DNA: TGTGCCAGCAGTGTAGGGGGAATCAACACCATATATTTT. Protein sequence: CASSVGGINTIYF. Together with reference TRBV2 and TRBJ1-3, the CDR3 gives the full variable domain: EPEVTQTPSHQVTQMGQEVILRCVPISNHLYFYWYRQILGQKVEFLVSFYNNEISEKSEIFDDQFSVERPDGSNFTLKIRSTKLEDSAMYFCASSVGGINTIYFGEGSWLTVV.

J is TRBJ2-2 and V is TRBV12-3 or TRBV12-4; the D is unclear. V was cut by 7 bases and J by 2 bases, with 8 bases left in between. The CDR3 has 13 residues. The CDR3 coding sequence is TGTGCCAGCACCCTGACTAACACCGGGGAGCTGTTTTTT. It is translated as CASTLTNTGELFF.

The chain recombines TRBV4-1 with TRBJ2-5, with 7 bases lining up with TRBD2. This CDR3 comprises 14 residues. Germline V lookup: CDR1 MGHRA, CDR2 YSYEKL. V shed 1 base and J 3 bases; nucleotides not matched to a gene: 2. CDR3 loop: CASSQGRGEETQYF. In nucleotides, the CDR3 is TGCGCCAGCAGCCAAGGACGGGGGGAAGAGACCCAGTACTTC.

The chain has TRBV19 and TRBJ1-6, with unresolved D. V shed 3 bases and J shed 0 bases, with 9 bases lying between them. From germline, CDR1 is LNHDA and CDR2 SQIVND (reference sequence). The length of the CDR3 is 16 residues. CDR3 sequence (DNA): TGTGCCAGTAGTATCGCAGCGAGCTCCTATAATTCACCCCTCCACTTT. Translation: CASSIAASSYNSPLHF.